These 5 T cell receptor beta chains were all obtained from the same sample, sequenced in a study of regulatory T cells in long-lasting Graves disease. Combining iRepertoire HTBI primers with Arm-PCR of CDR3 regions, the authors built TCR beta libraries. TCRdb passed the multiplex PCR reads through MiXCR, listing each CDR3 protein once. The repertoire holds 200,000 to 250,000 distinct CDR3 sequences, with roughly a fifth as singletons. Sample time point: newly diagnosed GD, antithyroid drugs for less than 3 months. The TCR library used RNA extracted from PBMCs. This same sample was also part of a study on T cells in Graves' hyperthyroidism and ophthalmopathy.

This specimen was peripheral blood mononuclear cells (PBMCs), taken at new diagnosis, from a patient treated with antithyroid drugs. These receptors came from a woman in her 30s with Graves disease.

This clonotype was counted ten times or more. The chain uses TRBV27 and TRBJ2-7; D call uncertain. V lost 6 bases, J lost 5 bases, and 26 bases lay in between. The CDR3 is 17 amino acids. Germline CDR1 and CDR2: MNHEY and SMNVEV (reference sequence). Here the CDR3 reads CASSPTIQFRTVHEQYF. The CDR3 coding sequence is TGTGCCAGCAGCCCCACCATACAGTTTCGAACGGTCCACGAGCAGTACTTC.

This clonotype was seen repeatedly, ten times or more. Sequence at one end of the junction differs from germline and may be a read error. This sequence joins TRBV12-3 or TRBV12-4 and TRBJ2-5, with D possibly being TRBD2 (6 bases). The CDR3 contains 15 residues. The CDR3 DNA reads TGTGTCAGCAGTTTAGCGGCGGGCTTGCAAGAGACCCAGTACTTC. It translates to CVSSLAAGLQETQYF.

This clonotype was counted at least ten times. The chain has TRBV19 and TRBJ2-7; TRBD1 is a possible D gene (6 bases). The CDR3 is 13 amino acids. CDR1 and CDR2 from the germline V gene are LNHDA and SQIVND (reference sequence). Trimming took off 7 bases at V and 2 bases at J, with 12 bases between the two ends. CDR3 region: CASKHRDAYEQYF. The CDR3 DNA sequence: TGTGCCAGTAAACACAGGGATGCCTACGAGCAGTACTTC.

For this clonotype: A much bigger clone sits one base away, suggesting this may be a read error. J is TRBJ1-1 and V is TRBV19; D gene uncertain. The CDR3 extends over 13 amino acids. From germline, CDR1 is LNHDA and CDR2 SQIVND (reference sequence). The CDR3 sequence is CASRVSANSEAFF. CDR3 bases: TGTGCCAGTAGGGTCTCGGCGAACTCTGAAGCTTTCTTT. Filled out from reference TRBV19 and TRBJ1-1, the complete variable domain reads DGGITQSPKYLFRKEGQNVTLSCEQNLNHDAMYWYRQDPGQGLRLIYYSQIVNDFQKGDIAEGYSVSREKKESFPLTVTSAQKNPTAFYLCASRVSANSEAFFGQGTRLTVV.

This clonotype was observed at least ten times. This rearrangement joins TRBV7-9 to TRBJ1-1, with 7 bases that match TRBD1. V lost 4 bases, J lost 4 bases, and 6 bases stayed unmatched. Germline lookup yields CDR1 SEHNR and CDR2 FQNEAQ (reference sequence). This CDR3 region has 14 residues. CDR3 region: CASSWRDRSTEAFF. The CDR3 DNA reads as TGTGCCAGCAGCTGGAGGGACAGAAGCACTGAAGCTTTCTTT.